The rows below give T cell receptor beta chains drawn from one sample of a study of Ad26.COV2.S vaccination and SARS-CoV-2 variants. Only in-frame clones appear in the TCRdb table, and some are missing; sequencing was by immunoSEQ multiplex PCR. The sample has some 480,000 clones, roughly 85% seen once. The material sequenced was peripheral blood, taken in a trial of Ad26.COV2.S vaccine versus placebo. These receptors all stem from a person aged 18-60 years who received the Ad26.COV2.S COVID-19 vaccine or a placebo. CDR3s include the opening cysteine and the closing phenylalanine or tryptophan. Each record gives: J gene, D gene, V gene, clone size, CDR3 protein, CDR3 DNA. A D gene is named only where the DNA matches it firmly. Rows give clone size only sometimes, using once, few, many, or a class for an expanded clone.

TRBJ2-7	.	TRBV5-8	.	CASSPMIDEQYF	TGTGCCAGCAGCCCAATGATCGACGAGCAGTACTTC
TRBJ2-3	TRBD2	TRBV28	.	CASRPPAVREGTQYF	TGTGCCAGCAGACCTCCCGCGGTGCGGGAGGGTACGCAGTATTTT
TRBJ2-2	.	TRBV4-1	.	CASSREASWLRELFF	TGCGCCAGCAGCCGAGAAGCCAGCTGGCTCAGGGAGCTGTTTTTT
TRBJ2-7	.	TRBV9	.	CASSVGQANYEQYF	TGTGCCAGCAGCGTAGGACAGGCGAACTACGAGCAGTACTTC
TRBJ1-5	TRBD1	TRBV9	.	CASSPTGMPNQPQHF	TGTGCCAGCAGCCCGACAGGGATGCCGAATCAGCCCCAGCATTTT
TRBJ1-4	.	TRBV30	.	CAWSVNRAGSEKLFF	TGTGCCTGGAGTGTAAACAGGGCTGGGAGTGAAAAACTGTTTTTT
TRBJ2-6	.	TRBV6-5	.	CASTSSGSGANVLTF	TGTGCCAGCACGAGCTCAGGGTCCGGGGCCAACGTCCTGACTTTC
TRBJ2-3	.	TRBV5-6	.	CASSLPPDTQYF	TGTGCCAGCAGCTTGCCCCCAGATACGCAGTATTTT
TRBJ1-1	.	TRBV9	.	CASSVGGRRTTEAFF	TGTGCCAGCAGCGTAGGGGGACGGCGGACCACTGAAGCTTTCTTT
TRBJ2-1	.	TRBV28	.	CASSRKRAYNEQFF	TGTGCCAGCAGTAGGAAGCGTGCGTACAATGAGCAGTTCTTC
TRBJ2-2	TRBD2	TRBV11-2	.	CASSLVRRSGSSGELFF	TGTGCCAGCAGCTTAGTAAGGCGTAGCGGGAGCTCCGGGGAGCTGTTTTTT
TRBJ1-5	.	TRBV28	.	CASSREFNQPQHF	TGTGCCAGCAGTAGAGAATTCAATCAGCCCCAGCATTTT
TRBJ1-6	.	TRBV5-1	.	CASSSGQLFSPLHF	TGCGCCAGCAGCTCCGGACAGCTATTTTCCCCCCTCCACTTT
TRBJ2-2	.	TRBV27	.	CATTIRNSGAGELFF	TGTGCCACTACTATCCGGAATTCTGGCGCCGGGGAGCTGTTTTTT
TRBJ1-2	TRBD1	TRBV27	.	CASSFLGRGRRYTF	TGTGCCAGCAGTTTTCTGGGCAGGGGGCGCCGGTACACCTTC
TRBJ1-2	.	TRBV27	.	CASRQQDRDIDGYTF	TGTGCCAGCAGGCAACAGGACAGAGACATAGACGGCTACACCTTC
TRBJ1-5	TRBD1	TRBV3-1/TRBV3-2	.	CASSQSHGTGGLSNQPQHF	TGTGCCAGCAGCCAATCCCACGGGACAGGGGGCCTGAGCAATCAGCCCCAGCATTTT
TRBJ2-3	TRBD2	TRBV29-1	.	CSVRAGDTQYF	TGCAGCGTCCGAGCGGGGGATACGCAGTATTTT
TRBJ1-4	.	TRBV9	once	CASSVGGVGEKLFF	TGTGCCAGCAGCGTAGGGGGGGTCGGTGAAAAACTGTTTTTT
TRBJ2-1	TRBD2	TRBV4-3	.	CASSQELTSGRTRGNEQFF	TGCGCCAGCAGCCAAGAGCTGACTAGCGGGAGGACCAGGGGGAATGAGCAGTTCTTC
TRBJ2-7	.	TRBV6-5	.	CASSYSRSYEQYF	TGTGCCAGCAGTTACTCGAGGAGTTACGAGCAGTACTTC
TRBJ1-2	.	TRBV7-2	.	CASSLGLAGLGGYTF	TGTGCCAGCAGCTTGGGTTTGGCGGGGCTCGGGGGCTACACCTTC
TRBJ1-1	.	TRBV15	once	CATRDRGMNTEAFF	TGTGCCACCAGAGACCGGGGGATGAACACTGAAGCTTTCTTT
TRBJ1-5	.	TRBV28	.	CASSITGRNQPQHF	TGTGCCAGCAGTATAACAGGGAGAAATCAGCCCCAGCATTTT
TRBJ2-7	TRBD2	TRBV29-1	.	CSVAGTSVTYEQYF	TGCAGCGTTGCCGGGACTAGCGTAACCTACGAGCAGTACTTC
TRBJ1-2	.	TRBV5-1	.	CASSLEGSGGGGYTF	TGCGCCAGCAGCTTGGAGGGGAGTGGAGGAGGCGGCTACACCTTC
TRBJ2-5	.	TRBV27	once	CASSEQGVQTQYF	TGTGCCAGCAGTGAACAGGGTGTACAGACCCAGTACTTC
TRBJ1-2	.	TRBV7-9	.	CASSIDLGGYTF	TGTGCCAGCAGCATCGACTTAGGTGGCTACACCTTC
TRBJ2-7	.	TRBV12-2	.	CASRLAPPLAGGYEQYF	TGTGCAAGTCGCTTAGCGCCGCCACTAGCGGGAGGCTACGAGCAGTACTTC
TRBJ2-3	TRBD2	TRBV28	.	CASIPLTSGTDTQYF	TGTGCCAGCATCCCTCTGACTAGCGGCACAGATACGCAGTATTTT
TRBJ2-7	.	TRBV6-5	.	CASSYLGSGSYEQYF	TGTGCCAGCAGTTATCTGGGCAGCGGCTCCTACGAGCAGTACTTC
TRBJ1-1	TRBD1	TRBV9	.	CASSVLGGKNTEAFF	TGTGCCAGCAGCGTGTTAGGGGGCAAGAACACTGAAGCTTTCTTT